These 23 T cell receptor beta chains came from one sample sequenced in a study of shared clonotypes between healthy human individuals. TCRdb's table, derived via immunoSEQ multiplex PCR, lists solely in-frame clones and lacks some. The sample carries more than 900,000 clones, approximately 80% recorded once. The sequencing sample was made of memory CD4+ T cells from PBMCs. Subset: CD45RA-negative fraction. The receptors were gathered from a man aged 18 to 35 in good health. Some clones in this sample may be carry-over from other donors' samples.

As regards this clone: An end of the junction does not agree with germline; a read error may underlie this. The chain recombines TRBV7-2 with TRBJ1-1; D gene uncertain. CDR1 is SGHTA, CDR2 FQGNSA, per germline. The CDR3 is 15 amino acids. The CDR3 sequence: CASSPAQWRNPEAFF. CDR3 DNA: TGTGCCAGCAGCCCAGCCCAGTGGAGGAACCCTGAAGCTTTCTTT.

This chain uses TRBV10-3 with TRBJ2-3; 7 nucleotides line up with TRBD2. Per germline, CDR1 ENHRY and CDR2 SYGVKD. There are 16 residues in the CDR3. V gave up 2 bases and J gave up 4 bases; unmatched junction bases: 9. CDR3 coding DNA: TGTGCCATCAGTGAGGGACGTGGGAGGGCCCCAGATACGCAGTATTTT. Protein: CAISEGRGRAPDTQYF.

This clone was counted at least ten times. The chain uses TRBV21-1 and TRBJ1-2; the table's D call TRBD1 went unverified against the DNA. TRBV21-1 represents a pseudogene. This CDR3 comprises 14 residues. Here the CDR3 reads CASWEDRGDYGYTF. The CDR3 coding sequence is TGTGCCAGCTGGGAGGACAGGGGCGACTATGGCTACACCTTC.

This chain joins TRBV10-3 and TRBJ1-4; 8 positions match TRBD1. After removal of 7 bases from V and 0 bases from J, the junction contained 10 bases not matched to a gene. The CDR3 extends over 17 amino acids. The germline V gene has CDR1 ENHRY and CDR2 SYGVKD. CDR3 sequence reads: CAIKMDRERATNEKLFF. The DNA of the CDR3 is TGTGCCATCAAAATGGACAGGGAGCGTGCAACTAATGAAAAACTGTTTTTT.

This sequence joins TRBV29-1 and TRBJ2-1, with D possibly being TRBD1 or TRBD2 (5 bases each). The CDR3 contains 13 residues. The V and J ends lost 7 bases and 8 bases respectively, with 18 bases between them. Germline values: CDR1 SQVTM, CDR2 ANQGSEA. For the CDR3, the DNA is TGCAGCGCACCGGGACCCTCTTCCCATGAGCAGTTCTTC. Translating it yields CSAPGPSSHEQFF.

V gene TRBV27 combines with J gene TRBJ1-4, with a tentative D call TRBD1 (6 bases). V was pared by 5 bases and J by 8 bases, with 15 bases between. The CDR3 has 14 residues. Germline V lookup: CDR1 MNHEY, CDR2 SMNVEV (reference sequence). The CDR3 sequence: CASSDVGGGEKLFF. CDR3 DNA sequence: TGTGCCAGCAGTGATGTAGGGGGAGGCGAAAAACTGTTTTTT.

This chain links TRBV10-3 with TRBJ2-6; 7 bases match TRBD2. The CDR3 spans 18 residues. Germline CDR1 ENHRY, CDR2 SYGVKD. The ends lost 0 bases at V and 0 bases at J; junction bases unmatched: 5. The CDR3 loop is CAISESLAGRSGANVLTF. Here the CDR3 DNA reads TGTGCCATCAGTGAGTCCTTAGCGGGCCGCTCTGGGGCCAACGTCCTGACTTTC.

This clone was seen ten or more times. This chain links TRBV21-1 with TRBJ1-5. TRBV21-1 is a documented pseudogene. CDR3 size: 14 residues. The CDR3 region has the DNA TGTGCCAGCAGCAACGCGGGAGGAGGACAGCCCCAGCATTTT. This sequence encodes CASSNAGGGQPQHF.

The V gene is TRBV6-1, the J gene TRBJ2-1, with D maybe TRBD1 (5 bases). Trimming shortened V by 3 bases and J by 0 bases, and 9 bases separated the two germline ends. This CDR3 contains 15 residues. Germline assignment: CDR1 MNHNS and CDR2 SASEGT. The CDR3 sequence is CASSDQGFSYNEQFF. CDR3 DNA sequence: TGTGCCAGCAGTGATCAGGGCTTCTCCTACAATGAGCAGTTCTTC.

This rearrangement joins TRBV7-2 to TRBJ2-7; D remains unclear. The germline V and J ends were trimmed by 2 bases and 0 bases, with 17 bases remaining between them. This CDR3 comprises 17 residues. From germline, CDR1 is SGHTA and CDR2 FQGNSA. DNA of the CDR3: TGTGCCAGCAGCTTACAGCCGCCGGGCGTTAGCTCCTACGAGCAGTACTTC. Its translation is CASSLQPPGVSSYEQYF.

This chain connects TRBV5-1 to TRBJ2-7; 15 bases agree with TRBD2. This CDR3 is built from 15 residues. V lost 4 bases, J lost 6 bases, and 5 bases stayed unmatched. In germline, CDR1 is SGHRS, CDR2 YFSETQ. CDR3 sequence: CASSTPGLAGGEQYF. The CDR3 coding sequence is TGCGCCAGCAGCACCCCGGGACTAGCGGGAGGCGAGCAGTACTTC.

This clone was recorded once. The chain links TRBV19 to TRBJ1-2; D remains ambiguous. Germline CDR1 LNHDA, CDR2 SQIVND (reference sequence). The CDR3 is made up of 16 amino acids. Trimming stripped 6 bases from V and 0 bases from J, with 17 bases between. CDR3 bases: TGTGCCAGTAGCGGGCCGGGAACCGCCACTAACTATGGCTACACCTTC. Translating it yields CASSGPGTATNYGYTF.

About this clone: One base away lies a much larger clone, so this may be a sequencing read error. The V and J genes are TRBV25-1 and TRBJ2-1; D remains ambiguous. The CDR3 has 10 amino acids. Per the germline V gene, CDR1 is MGHDK and CDR2 is SYGVNS. Trimming cost V 5 bases and J 6 bases, with 2 bases left between them. The CDR3 loop reads CASSFNEQFF. The DNA for the CDR3 is TGTGCCAGCAGTTTCAATGAGCAGTTCTTC.

The chain is built from TRBV25-1 and TRBJ2-6; D is ambiguous. The CDR3 runs 14 residues. Germline loops: CDR1 MGHDK, CDR2 SYGVNS. V was shortened by 1 base and J by 4 bases, with 5 bases between the two germline ends. CDR3 bases: TGTGCCAGCAGTGAATTCCCAGGGGCCAACGTCCTGACTTTC. It yields the protein CASSEFPGANVLTF.

This clone came up many times. This sequence joins TRBV4-2 and TRBJ2-6; D possibly corresponds to TRBD1 (5 bases). V shed 7 bases and J shed 5 bases, with 6 bases lying between them. CDR3 length: 12 amino acids. The germline V gene has CDR1 LGHNA and CDR2 YNFKEQ. The CDR3 DNA sequence: TGTGCCAGCACAGGGAGGGCCAACGTCCTGACTTTC. It encodes CASTGRANVLTF.

The chain has TRBV5-1 and TRBJ2-1; 9 bases line up with TRBD2. V dropped 4 bases and J dropped 3; count of bases not matched to a gene: 5. Germline V CDR1 and CDR2: SGHRS, YFSETQ. The CDR3 has 15 residues. For the CDR3, the DNA is TGCGCCAGCAGCCCGGGGACTAGCTTCTACAATGAGCAGTTCTTC. This translates into CASSPGTSFYNEQFF.

The V and J genes are TRBV18 and TRBJ1-1; 7 nucleotides agree with TRBD1. This CDR3 spans 14 amino acids. From germline, CDR1 is KGHSH and CDR2 LQKENI. Germline trimming cut 4 bases from V and 1 base from J; bases unmatched to any gene: 3. The chain's CDR3 is CASSLNRGNTEAFF. As DNA, the CDR3 is TGTGCCAGCTCACTCAACAGGGGGAACACTGAAGCTTTCTTT.

The chain recombines TRBV9 with TRBJ2-1; D might be TRBD1 (6 bases). The V and J ends lost 2 bases and 6 bases respectively, with 9 bases between them. Germline CDR1 and CDR2: SGDLS and YYNGEE. This CDR3 is 13 amino acids long. CDR3 in DNA: TGTGCCAGCAGCGTTTCAGGGGTCAATGAGCAGTTCTTC. This encodes CASSVSGVNEQFF.

This clone is a singleton in its sample. This chain joins TRBV6-6 and TRBJ2-7; TRBD2 might be the D (6 bases). V was pared by 2 bases and J by 3 bases, with 11 bases between. The CDR3 covers 14 residues. Germline CDR1 and CDR2: MNHNY and SVGAGI (reference sequence). The CDR3 DNA sequence: TGTGCCAGCAGTTACGCCCTAGCGAGCTACGAGCAGTACTTC. Its translation is CASSYALASYEQYF.

This sequence joins TRBV7-2 and TRBJ2-7, with 7 bases fitting TRBD1. The CDR3 has 14 residues. The J segment lost 6 bases and the V segment lost 5 bases, leaving 10 bases of the junction unmatched. CDR1 SGHTA and CDR2 FQGNSA come from the germline V gene. The CDR3 region has the DNA TGTGCCAGCAGCGTAACAGGGGTCGGATTCGAGCAGTACTTC. The encoded protein is CASSVTGVGFEQYF. Combining the CDR3 with reference TRBV7-2 and TRBJ2-7 gives the whole variable domain GAGVSQSPSNKVTEKGKDVELRCDPISGHTALYWYRQSLGQGLEFLIYFQGNSAPDKSGLPSDRFSAERTGGSVSTLTIQRTQQEDSAVYLCASSVTGVGFEQYFGPGTRLTVT.

This chain connects TRBV7-3 to TRBJ2-1, with a tentative D call TRBD2 (6 bases). Trimming shortened V by 4 bases and J by 2 bases, and 12 bases separated the two germline ends. This CDR3 is built from 15 residues. Germline V gene sequence: CDR1 SGHTA, CDR2 FQGTGA. The CDR3 DNA reads TGTGCCAGCAGCTCCCAGGGCGGGGCCTACAATGAGCAGTTCTTC. Translation: CASSSQGGAYNEQFF.

The chain couples TRBV2 to TRBJ2-7, with TRBD2 matching over 8 bases. The CDR3 contains 12 residues. Germline CDR1 and CDR2: SNHLY and FYNNEI. V shed 8 bases and J 4 bases; nucleotides not matched to a gene: 4. In DNA form, the CDR3 reads TGTGCCAGCTTTGCGGGGGGTTACGAGCAGTACTTC. This gives the protein CASFAGGYEQYF.

This chain links TRBV5-6 with TRBJ1-2; 10 bases agree with TRBD1. Per germline, CDR1 SGHDT and CDR2 YYEEEE. CDR3 size: 14 residues. V trimming: 4 bases; J trimming: 7 bases; junction bases outside the gene matches: 7. The CDR3 DNA follows: TGTGCCAGCAGCCCACGACAGGGGGCCGGTGGCTACACCTTC. It codes for CASSPRQGAGGYTF.